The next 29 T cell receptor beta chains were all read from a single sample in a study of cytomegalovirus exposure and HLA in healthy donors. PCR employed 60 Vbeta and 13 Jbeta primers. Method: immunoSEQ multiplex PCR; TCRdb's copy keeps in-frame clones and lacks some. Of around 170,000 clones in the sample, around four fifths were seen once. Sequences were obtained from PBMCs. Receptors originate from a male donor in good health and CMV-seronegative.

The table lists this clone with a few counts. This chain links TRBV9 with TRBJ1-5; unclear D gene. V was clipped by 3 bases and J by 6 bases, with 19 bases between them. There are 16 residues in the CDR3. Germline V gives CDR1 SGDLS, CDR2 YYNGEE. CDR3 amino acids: CASSADARSGVQPQHF. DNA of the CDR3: TGTGCCAGCAGCGCTGACGCCCGATCCGGGGTTCAGCCCCAGCATTTT.

CDR3 amino acids: CASSLKNSYNEQFF. CDR3 DNA: TGTGCCAGCAGCCTTAAAAACTCCTACAATGAGCAGTTCTTC. V gene TRBV5-4 combines with J gene TRBJ2-1; D call uncertain. V was shortened by 4 bases and J by 0 bases, with 8 bases between the two germline ends. The CDR3 loop spans 14 amino acids. The germline gives CDR1 SGHNT, CDR2 YYREEE (reference sequence).

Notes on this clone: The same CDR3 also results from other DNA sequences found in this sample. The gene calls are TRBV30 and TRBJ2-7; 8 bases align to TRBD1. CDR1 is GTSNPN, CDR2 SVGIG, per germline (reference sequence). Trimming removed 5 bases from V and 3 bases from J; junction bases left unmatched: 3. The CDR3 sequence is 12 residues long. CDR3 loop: CAWGTGGYEQYF. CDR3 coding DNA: TGTGCCTGGGGAACAGGGGGCTACGAGCAGTACTTC.

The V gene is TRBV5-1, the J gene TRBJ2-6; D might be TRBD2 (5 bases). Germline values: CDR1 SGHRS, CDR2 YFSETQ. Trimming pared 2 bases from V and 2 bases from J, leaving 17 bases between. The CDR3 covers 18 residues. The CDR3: CASSFQVALATGANVLTF. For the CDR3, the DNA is TGCGCCAGCAGCTTTCAGGTAGCGTTAGCGACTGGGGCCAACGTCCTGACTTTC.

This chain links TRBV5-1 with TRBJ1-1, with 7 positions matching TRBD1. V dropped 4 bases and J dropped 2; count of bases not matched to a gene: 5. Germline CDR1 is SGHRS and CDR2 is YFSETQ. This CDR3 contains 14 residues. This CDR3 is CASSITGDNTEAFF. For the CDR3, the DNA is TGCGCCAGCAGCATAACAGGGGATAACACTGAAGCTTTCTTT.

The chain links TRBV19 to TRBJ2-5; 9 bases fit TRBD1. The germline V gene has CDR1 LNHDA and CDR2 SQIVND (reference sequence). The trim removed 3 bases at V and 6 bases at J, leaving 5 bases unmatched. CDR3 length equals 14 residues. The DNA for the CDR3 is TGTGCCAGTAGTATCCAGGGACAGGGAAAGACCCAGTACTTC. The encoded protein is CASSIQGQGKTQYF.

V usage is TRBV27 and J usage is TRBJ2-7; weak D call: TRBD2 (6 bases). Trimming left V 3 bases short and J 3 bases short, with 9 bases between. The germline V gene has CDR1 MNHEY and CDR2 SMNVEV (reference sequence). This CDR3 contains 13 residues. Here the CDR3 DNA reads TGTGCCAGCAGTTTTGTGGAGGGCTACGAGCAGTACTTC. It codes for CASSFVEGYEQYF.

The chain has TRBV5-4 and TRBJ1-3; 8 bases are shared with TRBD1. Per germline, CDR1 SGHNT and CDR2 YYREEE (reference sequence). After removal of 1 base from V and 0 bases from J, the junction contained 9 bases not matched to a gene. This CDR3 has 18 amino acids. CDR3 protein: CASSLIGQGLDSGNTIYF. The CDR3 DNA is TGTGCCAGCAGCTTGATAGGACAGGGCCTGGACTCTGGAAACACCATATATTTT.

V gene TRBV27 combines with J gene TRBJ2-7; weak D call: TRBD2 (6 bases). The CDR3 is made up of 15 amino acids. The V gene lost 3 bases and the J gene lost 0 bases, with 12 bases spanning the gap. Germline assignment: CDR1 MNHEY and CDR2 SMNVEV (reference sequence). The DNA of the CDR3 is TGTGCCAGCAGTTTTGAGGAGGGACCCTCCTACGAGCAGTACTTC. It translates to CASSFEEGPSYEQYF.

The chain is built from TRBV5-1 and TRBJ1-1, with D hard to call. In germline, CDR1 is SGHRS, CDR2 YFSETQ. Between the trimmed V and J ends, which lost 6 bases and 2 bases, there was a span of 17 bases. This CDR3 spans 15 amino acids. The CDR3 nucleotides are TGCGCCAGCAAGCTTGCGGCAGAAGCTAACACTGAAGCTTTCTTT. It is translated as CASKLAAEANTEAFF.

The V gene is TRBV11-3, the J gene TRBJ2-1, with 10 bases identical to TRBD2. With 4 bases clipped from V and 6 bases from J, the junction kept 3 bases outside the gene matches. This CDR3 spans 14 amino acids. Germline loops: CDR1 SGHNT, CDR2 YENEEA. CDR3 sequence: CASSSRTSGNEQFF. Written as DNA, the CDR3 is TGTGCCAGCAGCTCCCGGACTAGCGGCAATGAGCAGTTCTTC.

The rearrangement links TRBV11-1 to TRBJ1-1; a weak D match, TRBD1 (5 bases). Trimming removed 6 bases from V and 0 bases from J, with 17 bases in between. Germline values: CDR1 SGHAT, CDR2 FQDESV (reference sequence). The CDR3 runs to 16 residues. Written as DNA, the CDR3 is TGTGCCAGCAGTCCTACCCGAACAGGTATGAACACTGAAGCTTTCTTT. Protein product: CASSPTRTGMNTEAFF. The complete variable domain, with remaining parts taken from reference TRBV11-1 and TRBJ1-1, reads EAEVAQSPRYKITEKSQAVAFWCDPISGHATLYWYRQILGQGPELLVQFQDESVVDDSQLPKDRFSAERLKGVDSTLKIQPAELGDSAMYLCASSPTRTGMNTEAFFGQGTRLTVV.

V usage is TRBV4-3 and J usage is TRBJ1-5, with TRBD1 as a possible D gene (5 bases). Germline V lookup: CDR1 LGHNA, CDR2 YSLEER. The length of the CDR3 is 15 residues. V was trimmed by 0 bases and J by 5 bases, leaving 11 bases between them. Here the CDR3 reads CASSQDRSGHQPQHF. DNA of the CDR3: TGCGCCAGCAGCCAAGACCGTTCAGGGCATCAGCCCCAGCATTTT.

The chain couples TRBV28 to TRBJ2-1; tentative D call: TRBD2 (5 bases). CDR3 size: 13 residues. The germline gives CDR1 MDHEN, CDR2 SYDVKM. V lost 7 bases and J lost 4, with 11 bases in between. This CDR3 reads CASNTLGYNEQFF. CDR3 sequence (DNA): TGTGCCAGCAACACACTAGGGTACAATGAGCAGTTCTTC.

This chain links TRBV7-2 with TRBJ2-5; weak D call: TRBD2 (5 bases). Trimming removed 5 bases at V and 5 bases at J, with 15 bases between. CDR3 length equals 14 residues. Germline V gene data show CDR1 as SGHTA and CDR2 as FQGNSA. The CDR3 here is CASSARAGPETQYF. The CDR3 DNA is TGTGCCAGCAGCGCGCGGGCCGGGCCGGAGACCCAGTACTTC.

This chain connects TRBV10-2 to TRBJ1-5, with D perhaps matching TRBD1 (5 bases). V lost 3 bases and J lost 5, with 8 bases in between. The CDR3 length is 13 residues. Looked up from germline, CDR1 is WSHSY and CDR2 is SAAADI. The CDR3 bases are TGCGCCAGCAGTGACCAGGGTCATCAGCCCCAGCATTTT. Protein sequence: CASSDQGHQPQHF.

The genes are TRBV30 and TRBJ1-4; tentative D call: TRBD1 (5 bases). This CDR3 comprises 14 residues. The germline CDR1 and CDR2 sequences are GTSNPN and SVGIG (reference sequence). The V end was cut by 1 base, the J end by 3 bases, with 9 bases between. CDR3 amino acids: CAWSDGTANEKLFF. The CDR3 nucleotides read TGTGCCTGGAGTGACGGGACTGCTAATGAAAAACTGTTTTTT.

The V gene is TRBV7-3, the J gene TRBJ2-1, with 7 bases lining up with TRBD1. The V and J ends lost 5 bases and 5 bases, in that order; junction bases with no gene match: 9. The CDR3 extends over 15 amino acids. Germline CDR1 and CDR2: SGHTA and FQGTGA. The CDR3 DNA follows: TGTGCCAGCAGCGCCTCCCGGGACAGAAACAATGAGCAGTTCTTC. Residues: CASSASRDRNNEQFF.

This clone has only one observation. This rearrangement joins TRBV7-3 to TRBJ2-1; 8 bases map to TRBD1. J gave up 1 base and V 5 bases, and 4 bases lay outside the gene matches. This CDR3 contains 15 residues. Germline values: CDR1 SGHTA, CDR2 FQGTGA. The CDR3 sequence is CASSQQGGSYNEQFF. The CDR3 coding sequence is TGTGCCAGCAGCCAACAGGGGGGTTCCTACAATGAGCAGTTCTTC.

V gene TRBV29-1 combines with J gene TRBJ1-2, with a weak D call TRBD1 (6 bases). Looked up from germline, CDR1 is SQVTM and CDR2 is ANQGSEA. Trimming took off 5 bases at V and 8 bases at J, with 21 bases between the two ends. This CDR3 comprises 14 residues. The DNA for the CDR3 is TGCAGCGTTCTCCCGAGGGGGAGAGAGGGGGGCTACACCTTC. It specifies CSVLPRGREGGYTF.

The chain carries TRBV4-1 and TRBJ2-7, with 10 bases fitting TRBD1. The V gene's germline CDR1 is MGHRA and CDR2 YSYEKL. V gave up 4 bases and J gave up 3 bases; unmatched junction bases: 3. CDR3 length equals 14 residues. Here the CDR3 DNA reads TGCGCCAGCAGCCCTTGGACAGGGGGCTACGAGCAGTACTTC. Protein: CASSPWTGGYEQYF.

The CDR3 sequence is CASSVGTRDNEQFF. CDR3 nucleotide sequence: TGTGCCAGCAGCGTCGGGACTAGGGACAATGAGCAGTTCTTC. The V and J genes are TRBV9 and TRBJ2-1; 8 positions agree with TRBD2. This CDR3 spans 14 amino acids. Germline trimming cut 2 bases from V and 5 bases from J; bases unmatched to any gene: 3. Germline lookup yields CDR1 SGDLS and CDR2 YYNGEE.

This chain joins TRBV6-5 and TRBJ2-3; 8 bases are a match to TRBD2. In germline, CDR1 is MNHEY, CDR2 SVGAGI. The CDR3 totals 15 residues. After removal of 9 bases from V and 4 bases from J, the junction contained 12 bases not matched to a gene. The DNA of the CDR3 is TGTGCCAGTAACGGGGGTAGCGGGGATGCAGATACGCAGTATTTT. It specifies CASNGGSGDADTQYF.

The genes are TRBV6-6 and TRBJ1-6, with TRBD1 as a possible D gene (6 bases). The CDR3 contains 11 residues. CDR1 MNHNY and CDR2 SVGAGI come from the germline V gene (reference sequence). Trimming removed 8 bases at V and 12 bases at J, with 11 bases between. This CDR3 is CASEGGGPLHF. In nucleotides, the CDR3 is TGTGCCAGCGAGGGAGGGGGACCCCTCCACTTT.

The CDR3, as DNA: TGTGCCTGGAGTGTACGTAGCGGGGCTACTCGCACAGATACGCAGTATTTT. Its protein is CAWSVRSGATRTDTQYF. The chain combines TRBV30 with TRBJ2-3; 8 bases are a match to TRBD2. Germline lookup yields CDR1 GTSNPN and CDR2 SVGIG (reference sequence). The CDR3 is made up of 17 amino acids. The trim removed 0 bases at V and 1 base at J, leaving 9 bases unmatched.

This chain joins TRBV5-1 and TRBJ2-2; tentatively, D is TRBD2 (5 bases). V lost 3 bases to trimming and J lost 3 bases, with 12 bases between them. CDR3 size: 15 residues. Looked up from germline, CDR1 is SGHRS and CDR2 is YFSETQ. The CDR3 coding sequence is TGCGCCAGCAGCTCCGGGGTAGATTACACCGGGGAGCTGTTTTTT. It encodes CASSSGVDYTGELFF. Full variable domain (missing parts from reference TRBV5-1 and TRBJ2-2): KAGVTQTPRYLIKTRGQQVTLSCSPISGHRSVSWYQQTPGQGLQFLFEYFSETQRNKGNFPGRFSGRQFSNSRSEMNVSTLELGDSALYLCASSSGVDYTGELFFGEGSRLTVL.

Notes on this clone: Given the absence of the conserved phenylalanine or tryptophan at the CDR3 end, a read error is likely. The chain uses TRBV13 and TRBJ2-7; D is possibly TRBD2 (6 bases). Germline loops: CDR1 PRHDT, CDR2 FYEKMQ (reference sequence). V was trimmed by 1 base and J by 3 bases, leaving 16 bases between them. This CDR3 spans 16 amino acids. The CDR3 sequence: CASSLAPPGGDYEQYL. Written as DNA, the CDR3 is TGTGCCAGCAGCTTAGCGCCTCCCGGGGGAGACTACGAGCAGTACCTC.

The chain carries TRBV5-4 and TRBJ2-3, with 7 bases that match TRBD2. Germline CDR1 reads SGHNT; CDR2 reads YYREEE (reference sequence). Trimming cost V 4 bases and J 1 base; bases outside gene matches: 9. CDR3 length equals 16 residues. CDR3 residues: CASSHAGARGTDTQYF. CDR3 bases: TGTGCCAGCAGCCACGCGGGAGCCCGGGGCACAGATACGCAGTATTTT.

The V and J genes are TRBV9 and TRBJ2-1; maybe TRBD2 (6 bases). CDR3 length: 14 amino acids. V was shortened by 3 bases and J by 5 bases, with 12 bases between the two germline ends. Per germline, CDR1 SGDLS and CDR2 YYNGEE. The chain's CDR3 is CASSAGTLDNEQFF. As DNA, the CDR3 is TGTGCCAGCAGCGCCGGGACTTTGGACAATGAGCAGTTCTTC.